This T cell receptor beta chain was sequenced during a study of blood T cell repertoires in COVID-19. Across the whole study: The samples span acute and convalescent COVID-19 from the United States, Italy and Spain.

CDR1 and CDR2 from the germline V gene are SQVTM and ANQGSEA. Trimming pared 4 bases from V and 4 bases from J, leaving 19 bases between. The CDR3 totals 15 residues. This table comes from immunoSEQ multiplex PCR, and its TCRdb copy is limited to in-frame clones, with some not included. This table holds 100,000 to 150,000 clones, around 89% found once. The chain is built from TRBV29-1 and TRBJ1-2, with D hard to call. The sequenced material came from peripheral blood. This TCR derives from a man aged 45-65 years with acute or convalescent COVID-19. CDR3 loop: CSVGGDRAPIYGYTF. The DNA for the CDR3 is TGCAGCGTTGGCGGGGATCGGGCCCCCATCTATGGCTACACCTTC.